These 10 T cell receptor beta chains came from one sample sequenced in a study of human T cells and chemical hapten exposure. Time point specified: pre-sensitization, week 0. The treatment: therapeutic diphenylcyclopropenone sensitization with weekly scalp DPC. TCRdb re-called the RACE reads with MiXCR, one entry per CDR3 protein. The sample lists about 260,000 distinct CDR3 sequences, about 8.1% seen once, with about 2.1% in the top ten. The source was whole blood, collected in connection with sensitization to the hapten diphenylcyclopropenone (DPC). The receptor source for this set is a woman aged 40 to 50 with alopecia areata. Some clones in this sample may be carry-over from other donors' samples.

This chain uses TRBV29-1 with TRBJ2-1; D may be TRBD2 (6 bases). Germline CDR1 and CDR2: SQVTM and ANQGSEA. This CDR3 is 11 amino acids long. The V end lost 7 bases, the J end lost 6 bases, and 10 bases lay between the germline ends. CDR3 DNA: TGCAGCGGGGGGGTGATCAATGAGCAGTTCTTC. This translates into CSGGVINEQFF.

This clonotype showed up just a few times. The chain couples TRBV24-1 to TRBJ2-1; D remains ambiguous. The CDR3 extends over 16 amino acids. CDR1 and CDR2 (germline): KGHDR, SFDVKD. V was clipped by 3 bases and J by 1 base, with 12 bases between them. CDR3: CATSDPGVESYNEQFF. The CDR3 nucleotides read TGTGCCACCAGTGATCCGGGTGTCGAGTCCTACAATGAGCAGTTCTTC.

This chain joins TRBV24-1 and TRBJ2-2; D could derive from TRBD1 or TRBD2 (5 bases each). The germline CDR1 and CDR2 sequences are KGHDR and SFDVKD. Between the trimmed V and J ends, which lost 5 bases and 1 base, there was a span of 16 bases. The CDR3 consists of 17 residues. The CDR3 loop reads CATSALGDQGNTGELFF. The CDR3 DNA reads TGTGCCACCAGTGCCCTGGGGGATCAGGGGAACACCGGGGAGCTGTTTTTT.

The chain employs TRBV11-2 and TRBJ2-4; 8 bases agree with TRBD2. Germline CDR1 SGHAT, CDR2 FQNNGV. The CDR3 covers 14 residues. J lost 10 bases, V lost 0 bases, and 5 bases had no gene match. CDR3 region: CASSLEGGLGIQYF. The CDR3 nucleotides read TGTGCCAGCAGCTTAGAGGGGGGACTAGGAATTCAGTACTTC.

This clonotype has a count of ten or more. The rearrangement joins TRBV24-1 to TRBJ2-3; TRBD1 is a possible D gene (5 bases). This CDR3 has 14 residues. The germline V and J ends were trimmed by 9 bases and 6 bases, with 18 bases remaining between them. The V gene's germline CDR1 is KGHDR and CDR2 SFDVKD. CDR3 nucleotides: TGTGCCACCCGCGGACATGGGTCGTCGGATACGCAGTATTTT. It yields the protein CATRGHGSSDTQYF.

This chain connects TRBV7-3 to TRBJ2-1; unclear D gene. V lost 5 bases and J 1 base, leaving 12 bases between the germline ends. In germline, CDR1 is SGHTA, CDR2 FQGTGA. This CDR3 region has 15 residues. CDR3 coding DNA: TGTGCCAGCAGCCTATCAGTGGTGTCCTACAATGAGCAGTTCTTC. Translation gives CASSLSVVSYNEQFF.

This clonotype has ten or more counts. V and J are TRBV28 and TRBJ2-3, with D perhaps matching TRBD1 (6 bases). This CDR3 region has 12 residues. Germline CDR1 and CDR2: MDHEN and SYDVKM. V was shortened by 4 bases and J by 9 bases, with 11 bases between the two germline ends. CDR3 loop: CASSSTGRTQYF. CDR3 sequence (DNA): TGTGCCAGCAGTTCTACAGGGCGGACGCAGTATTTT.

The chain joins TRBV5-1 to TRBJ2-3; 7 positions match TRBD2. V was clipped by 1 base and J by 8 bases; unmatched bases: 7. CDR3 length: 14 amino acids. Germline V lookup: CDR1 SGHRS, CDR2 YFSETQ. Here the CDR3 reads CASSLSAGVGTQYF. The DNA for the CDR3 is TGCGCCAGCAGCTTGTCCGCGGGAGTGGGTACGCAGTATTTT.

The chain has TRBV6-5 and TRBJ2-7, with 9 bases fitting TRBD2. V shed 0 bases, J shed 0 bases, and the junction held 3 bases outside the gene matches. CDR1 and CDR2 from the germline V gene are MNHEY and SVGAGI. This CDR3 is 16 amino acids long. Here the CDR3 DNA reads TGTGCCAGCAGTTACTCACTAGCGGGTAACTCCTACGAGCAGTACTTC. It encodes CASSYSLAGNSYEQYF.

This clonotype was detected only a few times. The chain recombines TRBV3-1 with TRBJ1-6, with D perhaps TRBD1 (5 bases). Germline V gene sequence: CDR1 LGHDT, CDR2 YNNKEL (reference sequence). This CDR3 region has 19 residues. V dropped 3 bases and J dropped 9 bases, with 27 bases sitting between them. As DNA, the CDR3 is TGTGCCAGCAGCCAGGAAACGGGGGAAAAGGCGCCCTTATGTTCACCCCTCCACTTT. This encodes CASSQETGEKAPLCSPLHF. The full variable domain, rest sourced from reference TRBV3-1 and TRBJ1-6, is DTAVSQTPKYLVTQMGNDKSIKCEQNLGHDTMYWYKQDSKKFLKIMFSYNNKELIINETVPNRFSPKSPDKAHLNLHINSLELGDSAVYFCASSQETGEKAPLCSPLHFGNGTRLTVT.